Listed below are T cell receptor beta chains from one sample, sequenced in a study of human T cells and chemical hapten exposure. TCRdb reprocessed the RACE reads with MiXCR, giving one entry per CDR3 protein. The sample has more than 65,000 distinct CDR3 sequences; over 9% are singletons. The specimen comprised whole blood, sampled in connection with sensitization to the hapten diphenylcyclopropenone (DPC). The receptors here all came from a woman between 50 and 59 years old with alopecia areata. Some clones in this sample may be carry-over from other donors' samples. Both conserved end residues are part of each CDR3. A D gene is named only where the DNA matches it firmly. Rows give clone size only sometimes, using once, few, many, or a class for an expanded clone.

v_gene	d_gene	len	abundance	j_gene	CDR3nt	CDR3aa
TRBV20-1	.	13	few	TRBJ2-1	TGCAGTGCTAACGAGCCAGCCTACAATGAGCAGTTCTTC	CSANEPAYNEQFF
TRBV29-1	.	12	few	TRBJ2-3	TGCAGCCATTCCAAATCCACAGATACGCAGTATTTT	CSHSKSTDTQYF
TRBV4-2	.	16	few	TRBJ2-5	TGTGCCAGCAGCCAAGATAGTGGCGGGCACCCAGAGACCCAGTACTTC	CASSQDSGGHPETQYF
TRBV5-1	.	15	many	TRBJ2-5	TGCGCCAGCAGCCTCGTGGGCGTAATACAAGAGACCCAGTACTTC	CASSLVGVIQETQYF
TRBV29-1	TRBD2	17	.	TRBJ2-1	TGCAGCGTGAAGGGGACTAGCGGGAGGGCCATGGACAATGAGCAGTTCTTC	CSVKGTSGRAMDNEQFF
TRBV5-4	.	14	.	TRBJ2-1	TGTGCCAGCACCGACAGAGGAGGCTCCAATGAGCAGTTCTTC	CASTDRGGSNEQFF
TRBV12-3/TRBV12-4	.	13	.	TRBJ1-2	TGTGCCAGCAGTTTAGGGACCGCCCTTGGCTACACCTTC	CASSLGTALGYTF
TRBV4-1	.	15	many	TRBJ1-5	TGCGCCAGCAGCGACCACAGATATAGCAATCAGCCCCAGCATTTT	CASSDHRYSNQPQHF
TRBV28	.	15	few	TRBJ2-3	TGTGCCAGCAGTTCCCCGGGACTTTACACAGATACGCAGTATTTT	CASSSPGLYTDTQYF
TRBV29-1	TRBD1	13	many	TRBJ1-2	TGCAGCGTAGCGGACAGGCGTAACTATGGCTACACCTTC	CSVADRRNYGYTF
TRBV18	TRBD2	17	.	TRBJ2-5	TGTGCCAGCTCACCCCGGGCGGGGGTCAGCCTCCAAGAGACCCAGTACTTC	CASSPRAGVSLQETQYF
TRBV27	.	14	few	TRBJ1-2	TGTGCCAGCAGTTTATTGGGGACAACTTATGGCTACACCTTC	CASSLLGTTYGYTF
TRBV12-5	.	15	few	TRBJ2-3	TGTGCTAGTGGTGCCTGGGGGGGCCGCACAGATACGCAGTATTTT	CASGAWGGRTDTQYF
TRBV7-2	TRBD2	15	few	TRBJ2-3	TGTGCCAGCAGCTTAGCGCTGGCGGGAGCTTCGGCGCAGTATTTT	CASSLALAGASAQYF
TRBV7-9	TRBD1	15	few	TRBJ2-6	TGTGCCAGCAGCTCGGACAGGGCCGGGGCCAACGTCCTGACTTTC	CASSSDRAGANVLTF
TRBV29-1	.	10	.	TRBJ1-1	TGCTCCGGGGGCAACACTGAAGCTTTCTTT	CSGGNTEAFF
TRBV20-1	.	12	few	TRBJ2-7	TGCAGTGCTAGAGGAGACCGCTACGAGCAGTACTTC	CSARGDRYEQYF
TRBV20-1	TRBD1	17	.	TRBJ1-3	TGCAGTGCTATTTCAGGACAGGGACCTAGCTCTGGAAACACCATATATTTT	CSAISGQGPSSGNTIYF
TRBV28	TRBD1	14	.	TRBJ2-5	TGTGCCAGCAGTACGAGCAGGGGGTCCGAGACCCAGTACTTC	CASSTSRGSETQYF
TRBV24-1	.	14	.	TRBJ1-2	TGTGCCACCAGTGATGTTGTGGGGAACTATGGCTACACCTTC	CATSDVVGNYGYTF
TRBV7-2	TRBD2	16	.	TRBJ2-1	TGTGCCAGCAGCCGAACTAGGGCTAGCGGTTACAATGAGCAGTTCTTC	CASSRTRASGYNEQFF
TRBV27	TRBD2	16	.	TRBJ2-3	TGTGCCAGCAGCACCCCACGCCTAGCGGCCACAGATACGCAGTATTTT	CASSTPRLAATDTQYF
TRBV3-1	.	16	.	TRBJ2-1	TGTGCCAGCAGCCGTCGAATGGGGGAGGACCACAATGAGCAGTTCTTC	CASSRRMGEDHNEQFF
TRBV7-3	TRBD1	16	few	TRBJ2-1	TGTGCCAGCAGCATGCGAGACAGGGTGGACTACAATGAGCAGTTCTTC	CASSMRDRVDYNEQFF
TRBV14	.	16	few	TRBJ2-7	TGTGCCAGCAGCCAAGATAGATGGCAACTGCCCTACGAGCAGTACTTC	CASSQDRWQLPYEQYF
TRBV12-3/TRBV12-4	.	16	many	TRBJ1-3	TGTGCCAGCAGCGAGAACAGGGTCGTTTCTGGAAACACCATATATTTT	CASSENRVVSGNTIYF
TRBV29-1	.	12	few	TRBJ2-7	TGCAGCGTTGTCGGGCTTAGGAACGAGCAGTACTTC	CSVVGLRNEQYF
TRBV19	.	13	many	TRBJ1-4	TGTGCCAGTAGTATCCCCGCAAGAGGATGGCTGTTTTTT	CASSIPARGWLFF
TRBV29-1	TRBD2	14	few	TRBJ2-1	TGCAGCGTCCAAGGGGCTAGCGGGAGTTATGAGCAGTTCTTC	CSVQGASGSYEQFF
TRBV28	.	15	once	TRBJ1-6	TGTGCCAGCAGTTTATCCCCCGACGGCGGATCACCCCTCCACTTT	CASSLSPDGGSPLHF
TRBV7-9	.	15	few	TRBJ2-5	TGTGCCAGCAGCGCCGGACTGAATTTAAAAGAGACCCAGTACTTC	CASSAGLNLKETQYF